These 23 T cell receptor beta chains were all obtained from the same sample, sequenced in a study of molecular identifiers for immune sequencing clone quantification. MiXCR, run by TCRdb on the PCR reads, gives a single entry per CDR3 protein. The table has hundreds of thousands of distinct CDR3 sequences, 25% seen once. Sequenced: naive CD8+ T cells from blood, with Jurkat cell RNA spiked in. The subset denotes: FACS-sorted CD8+CD4-CCR7+CD45RA+ naive T cells. The receptors here all came from a human donor in good health. Some libraries in this study had Jurkat cell RNA spiked in.

This clonotype was detected a few times. The germline gene is not matched at one end of the junction; a read error may be the cause. The rearrangement joins TRBV7-7 to TRBJ2-2, with TRBD1 identical over 8 bases. Germline CDR1 reads SSHAT; CDR2 reads FNYEAQ (reference sequence). This CDR3 is 15 amino acids long. CDR3 DNA sequence: TGTGCTAGCAGCTTGACAGGGGCCCACACCGGGGAGCTGTTTTTT. Translated: CASSLTGAHTGELFF.

The table lists this clonotype with a few counts. The J gene is TRBJ2-2, the V gene TRBV13, with TRBD1 identical over 8 bases. The germline CDR1 and CDR2 sequences are PRHDT and FYEKMQ (reference sequence). This CDR3 has 15 residues. The V gene end was trimmed by 4 bases and the J gene end by 6 bases; junction bases not matched to a gene: 7. CDR3 in amino acids: CASSSDRGPAGELFF. The DNA of the CDR3 is TGTGCCAGCAGCTCCGACAGGGGCCCTGCCGGGGAGCTGTTTTTT. Variable domain in full (rest from reference TRBV13 and TRBJ2-2): AAGVIQSPRHLIKEKRETATLKCYPIPRHDTVYWYQQGPGQDPQFLISFYEKMQSDKGSIPDRFSAQQFSDYHSELNMSSLELGDSALYFCASSSDRGPAGELFFGEGSRLTVL.

Worth noting for this clonotype: This clone may be a read error of a much larger clone one base away. The chain recombines TRBV4-3 with TRBJ2-3, with 8 positions matching TRBD2. Looked up from germline, CDR1 is LGHNA and CDR2 is YSLEER. The CDR3 has 16 amino acids. The CDR3 is CASSQDKAGGTATQYF. The CDR3, as DNA: TGCGCCAGCAGCCAAGATAAGGCGGGAGGCACAGCTACGCAGTATTTT.

The V call is TRBV6-2 or TRBV6-3, the J call TRBJ1-1; D is ambiguous. CDR3 size: 13 residues. CDR1 is MNHEY, CDR2 SVGEGT, per germline. V lost 6 bases and J lost 0, with 8 bases in between. The chain's CDR3 is CASSPYVNTEAFF. The CDR3 bases are TGTGCCAGCAGCCCATACGTGAACACTGAAGCTTTCTTT.

Ten or more counts support this clonotype. V is TRBV19 and J is TRBJ2-5, with D perhaps given as TRBD1 or TRBD2 (6 bases each). The CDR3 loop spans 14 amino acids. With 11 bases removed from V and 2 bases from J, the gap between germline ends came to 18 bases. The V gene's germline CDR1 is LNHDA and CDR2 SQIVND (reference sequence). The CDR3 sequence: CAHSGQGYQETQYF. The CDR3 region has the DNA TGTGCCCATAGCGGCCAGGGGTATCAAGAGACCCAGTACTTC.

This clonotype was seen a handful of times. The chain joins TRBV28 to TRBJ2-1, with TRBD1 identical over 8 bases. CDR3 length equals 14 residues. J was trimmed by 8 bases and V by 3 bases; bases with no gene match: 6. CDR1 and CDR2 (germline): MDHEN, SYDVKM. CDR3 in DNA: TGTGCCAGCAGTTTTCTCAGGGGGCGCTATGAGCAGTTCTTC. It specifies CASSFLRGRYEQFF.

Comments on this clonotype: A much larger clone is a single base away; this may be a read error. This rearrangement joins TRBV25-1 to TRBJ2-2; no clear D. Germline V gene lookup returns CDR1 MGHDK and CDR2 SYGVNS. The CDR3 consists of 13 residues. The CDR3 sequence: CAISLENTRELFF. CDR3 DNA sequence: TGTGCCATCTCCCTTGAGAACACCAGGGAGCTGTTTTTT.

J is TRBJ2-7 and V is TRBV2, with TRBD2 matching over 13 bases. Germline V CDR1 and CDR2: SNHLY, FYNNEI. The CDR3 extends over 19 amino acids. V gave up 2 bases and J gave up 2 bases; unmatched junction bases: 12. CDR3 in amino acids: CASSEPAGTSGENPYEQYF. Here the CDR3 DNA reads TGTGCCAGCAGTGAACCCGCCGGGACTAGCGGGGAGAACCCCTACGAGCAGTACTTC.

This clonotype was counted at least ten times. J is TRBJ2-2 and V is TRBV5-6, with 11 nucleotides matching TRBD2. V was pared by 4 bases and J by 6 bases, with 14 bases of the junction left unmatched. CDR3 length equals 18 residues. Germline V gene sequence: CDR1 SGHDT, CDR2 YYEEEE. The CDR3 is CASSGSLGLADVAGELFF. The CDR3 DNA sequence: TGTGCCAGCAGCGGGAGCCTGGGACTAGCGGATGTGGCCGGGGAGCTGTTTTTT. Using reference TRBV5-6 and TRBJ2-2 for the parts outside the CDR3, the full variable domain is DAGVTQSPTHLIKTRGQQVTLRCSPKSGHDTVSWYQQALGQGPQFIFQYYEEEERQRGNFPDRFSGHQFPNYSSELNVNALLLGDSALYLCASSGSLGLADVAGELFFGEGSRLTVL.

This clonotype was seen more than once but under ten times. Compared with germline, one end of the junction differs, possibly owing to a read error. The chain carries TRBV27 and TRBJ2-7, with D perhaps TRBD2 (5 bases). The V gene's germline CDR1 is MNHEY and CDR2 SMNVEV (reference sequence). This CDR3 is built from 14 residues. The CDR3 region is CTSSPTRAGYEQYF. CDR3 nucleotide sequence: TGTACCAGCAGCCCCACGAGGGCGGGCTACGAGCAGTACTTC.

Turning to this clonotype: A clone one base away is much larger, so this may be a read error. The chain employs TRBV6-5 and TRBJ1-5, with 11 positions matching TRBD1. CDR3 length equals 15 residues. The V gene's germline CDR1 is MNHEY and CDR2 SVGAGI. For the CDR3, the DNA is TGTGCCAGCAGAATCGGACAGGGGGCAAATCAGCACCAGCATTTT. Translated: CASRIGQGANQHQHF.

This clonotype occurred a few times. The CDR3 spells CASSLRPLNYGYTF. As DNA, the CDR3 is TGTGCCAGCAGTTTACGGCCGCTTAACTATGGCTACACCTTC. The rearrangement joins TRBV12-3 or TRBV12-4 to TRBJ1-2; D uncertain. V lost 2 bases, J lost 1 base, and 8 bases lay in between. The CDR3 consists of 14 residues.

This clonotype was found many times. CDR3 sequence: CASSQLRGAEAFF. The CDR3 nucleotides read TGTGCCAGCAGCCAACTCAGGGGGGCTGAAGCTTTCTTT. The chain links TRBV3-1 to TRBJ1-1; 7 bases agree with TRBD1. Germline V lookup: CDR1 LGHDT, CDR2 YNNKEL (reference sequence). The CDR3 runs 13 residues. V trimming: 2 bases; J trimming: 6 bases; junction bases outside the gene matches: 3.

This clonotype was detected many times. The chain has TRBV29-1 and TRBJ2-2; the D is unclear. V was cut by 3 bases and J by 4 bases, with 9 bases left in between. Germline CDR1 SQVTM, CDR2 ANQGSEA. CDR3 length: 13 residues. Here the CDR3 reads CSVEVGITGELFF. The CDR3 nucleotides are TGCAGCGTTGAGGTCGGAATCACCGGGGAGCTGTTTTTT.

This clonotype was picked up many times. V and J are TRBV28 and TRBJ1-1; 7 bases fit TRBD1. This CDR3 has 11 amino acids. From germline, CDR1 is MDHEN and CDR2 SYDVKM. With V trimmed by 4 bases and J by 8 bases, 1 base remained unmatched. CDR3 residues: CASSSDREAFF. CDR3 nucleotide sequence: TGTGCCAGCAGTTCGGACAGGGAAGCTTTCTTT.

This clonotype was counted only a few times. This rearrangement joins TRBV11-2 to TRBJ2-5, with D possibly matching TRBD1 (5 bases). The CDR3 is made up of 16 amino acids. Between the trimmed V and J ends, which lost 4 bases and 0 bases, there was a span of 15 bases. Per germline, CDR1 SGHAT and CDR2 FQNNGV. CDR3 coding DNA: TGTGCCAGCAGCTCCTCATGGACACCCTACCAAGAGACCCAGTACTTC. Amino acid sequence: CASSSSWTPYQETQYF.

This clonotype was detected many times. The V gene is TRBV12-3 or TRBV12-4, the J gene TRBJ1-2, with D perhaps TRBD1 (6 bases). The V end lost 2 bases, the J end lost 2 bases, and 12 bases lay between the germline ends. This CDR3 has 15 residues. DNA of the CDR3: TGTGCCAGCAGTTTATCGGGACACCCAAACTATGGCTACACCTTC. Protein sequence: CASSLSGHPNYGYTF.

Details on this clonotype: The junction does not match germline at one end; this may be a read error. The chain combines TRBV28 with TRBJ2-3; D tentatively fits TRBD1 or TRBD2 (7 bases each). The CDR3 length is 15 residues. Per germline, CDR1 MDHEN and CDR2 SYDVKM. The DNA for the CDR3 is TGTGCAAGCAGTCCCGAGCGGGACAGCACAGATACGCATTATTTT. This translates into CASSPERDSTDTHYF.

The chain joins TRBV28 to TRBJ2-1, with no clear D. This CDR3 spans 15 amino acids. CDR1 and CDR2 (germline): MDHEN, SYDVKM. The V gene lost 5 bases and the J gene lost 3 bases, with 14 bases spanning the gap. Written as DNA, the CDR3 is TGTGCCAGCAGTGGGTACTCCGACGGCTACAATGAGCAGTTCTTC. Protein: CASSGYSDGYNEQFF.

This clonotype appeared many times. This rearrangement joins TRBV7-9 to TRBJ2-7, with 12 nucleotides matching TRBD2. The CDR3 totals 16 residues. V lost 5 bases, J lost 2 bases, and 7 bases stayed unmatched. Germline CDR1 is SEHNR and CDR2 is FQNEAQ (reference sequence). CDR3 bases: TGTGCCAGCAGCCCGACGACTAGCGGGGGAACCTACGAGCAGTACTTC. Residues: CASSPTTSGGTYEQYF.

This clonotype showed up many times. The rearrangement uses TRBV23-1 and TRBJ2-5, with a possible D match to TRBD2 (5 bases). TRBV23-1 is flagged as an ORF with uncertain function. The ends were cut back, 3 bases at V and 7 bases at J, with 15 bases in the middle. The CDR3 totals 14 residues. The DNA of the CDR3 is TGCGCCAGCAGTCATTACAGCGGATGCGTGACCCAGTACTTC. It translates to CASSHYSGCVTQYF.

This clonotype was observed many times. The chain is built from TRBV4-3 and TRBJ2-7, with D perhaps being TRBD1 or TRBD2 (5 bases each). The germline V and J ends were trimmed by 3 bases and 6 bases, with 12 bases remaining between them. The germline CDR1 and CDR2 sequences are LGHNA and YSLEER. The CDR3 runs to 13 residues. CDR3 nucleotides: TGCGCCAGCAGCCACCGCCGGGACGCCGAGCAGTACTTC. This translates into CASSHRRDAEQYF.

This clonotype was seen at least ten times. The V call is TRBV29-1, the J call TRBJ2-2, with D perhaps matching TRBD2 (5 bases). Per germline, CDR1 SQVTM and CDR2 ANQGSEA. Trimming stripped 4 bases from V and 5 bases from J, with 23 bases between. The CDR3 runs to 17 residues. The CDR3 loop is CSVARGSLTTGTGELFF. In DNA, the CDR3 is TGCAGCGTTGCCCGCGGGTCCCTCACAACGGGGACCGGGGAGCTGTTTTTT.